This T cell receptor beta chain was found in a study of cytomegalovirus exposure and HLA in healthy donors. Whole-study context: Ancestry clustering placed about 86% of over 300 genotyped donors in the Caucasian-associated cluster. Study results and caveats: About 87% or about 30% of the time was how often most TCR beta V segments were productive, according to an earlier analysis. Generally TCR sequences proved uncommon, though certain public TCRs appeared in numerous donors. TCR beta sequences reportedly predicted the HLA-A and HLA-B alleles of most subjects accurately.

PCR used 60 Vbeta primers and 13 Jbeta primers. This table comes from immunoSEQ multiplex PCR, and its TCRdb copy is limited to in-frame clones, with some not included. The sample contains fewer than 200,000 clones, 10% to 15% of which appear only once. This clone turned up a few times. Its antigen is not known. This sample includes further DNA sequences coding for the same CDR3. The germline V gene has CDR1 SGHTA and CDR2 FQGNSA. There are 14 residues in the CDR3. The ends lost 4 bases at V and 9 bases at J; junction bases unmatched: 10. This receptor was obtained from a man in his forties or fifties in good health and CMV-seropositive. The sequenced sample was PBMCs. This chain connects TRBV7-2 to TRBJ2-5; 8 nucleotides align to TRBD2. CDR3 loop: CASSSGGAPGAQYF. The CDR3 nucleotides are TGTGCCAGCAGCTCCGGGGGGGCCCCCGGGGCCCAGTACTTC.